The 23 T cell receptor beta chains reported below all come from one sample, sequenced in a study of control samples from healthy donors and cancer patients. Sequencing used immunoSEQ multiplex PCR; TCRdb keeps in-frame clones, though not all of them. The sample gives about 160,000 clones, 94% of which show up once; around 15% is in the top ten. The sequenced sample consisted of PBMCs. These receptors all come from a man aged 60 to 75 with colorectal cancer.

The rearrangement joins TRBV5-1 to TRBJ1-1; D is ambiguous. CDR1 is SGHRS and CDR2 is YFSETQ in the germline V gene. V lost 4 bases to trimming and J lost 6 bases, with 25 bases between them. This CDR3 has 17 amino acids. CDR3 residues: CASSPPPGQGAEAEAFF. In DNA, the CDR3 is TGCGCCAGCAGCCCCCCTCCAGGCCAAGGCGCGGAGGCTGAAGCTTTCTTT.

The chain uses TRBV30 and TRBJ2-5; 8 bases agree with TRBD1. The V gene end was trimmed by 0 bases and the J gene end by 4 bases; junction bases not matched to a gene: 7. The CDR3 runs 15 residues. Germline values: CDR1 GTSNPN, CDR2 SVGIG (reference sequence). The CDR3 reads CAWSVLTGVPETQYF. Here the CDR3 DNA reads TGTGCCTGGAGTGTACTGACAGGGGTTCCAGAGACCCAGTACTTC.

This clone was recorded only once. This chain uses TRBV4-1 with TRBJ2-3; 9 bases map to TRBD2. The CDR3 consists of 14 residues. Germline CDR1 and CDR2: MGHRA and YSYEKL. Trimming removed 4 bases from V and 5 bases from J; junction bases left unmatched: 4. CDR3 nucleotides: TGCGCCAGCAGCCTGGCGGGGGGGGGAGATACGCAGTATTTT. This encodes CASSLAGGGDTQYF.

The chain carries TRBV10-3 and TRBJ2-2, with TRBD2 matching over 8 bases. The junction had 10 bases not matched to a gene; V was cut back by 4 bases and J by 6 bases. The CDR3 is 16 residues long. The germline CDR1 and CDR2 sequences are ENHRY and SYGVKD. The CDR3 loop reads CAISGAGGGISGELFF. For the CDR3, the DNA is TGTGCCATCAGTGGCGCCGGCGGGGGGATTTCCGGGGAGCTGTTTTTT.

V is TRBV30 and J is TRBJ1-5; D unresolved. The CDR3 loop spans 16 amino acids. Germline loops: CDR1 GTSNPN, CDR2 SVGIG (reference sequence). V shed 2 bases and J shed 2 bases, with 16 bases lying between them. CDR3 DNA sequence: TGTGCCTGGAGTCCCCGGAAGGGAAGGGGCAATCAGCCCCAGCATTTT. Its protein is CAWSPRKGRGNQPQHF.

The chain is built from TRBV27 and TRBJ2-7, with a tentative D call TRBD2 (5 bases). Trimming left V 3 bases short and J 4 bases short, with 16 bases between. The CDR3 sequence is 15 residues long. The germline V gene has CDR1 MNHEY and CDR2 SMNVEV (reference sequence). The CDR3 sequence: CASSLSAGSRYEQYF. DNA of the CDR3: TGTGCCAGCAGTTTGAGTGCGGGTAGTAGGTACGAGCAGTACTTC.

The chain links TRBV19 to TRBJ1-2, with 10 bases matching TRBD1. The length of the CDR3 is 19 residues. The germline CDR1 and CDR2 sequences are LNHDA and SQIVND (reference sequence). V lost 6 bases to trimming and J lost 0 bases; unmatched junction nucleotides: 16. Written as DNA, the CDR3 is TGTGCCAGTAGCCCGGGTGTCGGGGACAGGGGAACAGCTAACTATGGCTACACCTTC. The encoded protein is CASSPGVGDRGTANYGYTF.

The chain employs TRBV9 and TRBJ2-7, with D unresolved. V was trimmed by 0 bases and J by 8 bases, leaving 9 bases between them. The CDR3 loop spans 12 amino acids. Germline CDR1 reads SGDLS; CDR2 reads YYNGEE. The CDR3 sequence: CASSVEEHQQYF. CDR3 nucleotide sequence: TGTGCCAGCAGCGTAGAGGAACACCAGCAGTACTTC.

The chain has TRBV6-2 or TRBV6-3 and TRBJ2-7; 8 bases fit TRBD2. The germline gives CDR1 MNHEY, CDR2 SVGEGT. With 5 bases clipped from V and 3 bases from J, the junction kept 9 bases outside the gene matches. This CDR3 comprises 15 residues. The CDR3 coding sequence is TGTGCCAGCAGTGCGCTTTCGGGGGGGTACTACGAGCAGTACTTC. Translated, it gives CASSALSGGYYEQYF.

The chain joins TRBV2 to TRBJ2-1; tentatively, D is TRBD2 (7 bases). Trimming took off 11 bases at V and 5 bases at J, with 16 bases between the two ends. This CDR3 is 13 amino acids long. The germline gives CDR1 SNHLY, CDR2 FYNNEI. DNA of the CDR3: TGTGCCGGGCGGGGGCAACCCAACAATGAGCAGTTCTTC. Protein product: CAGRGQPNNEQFF.

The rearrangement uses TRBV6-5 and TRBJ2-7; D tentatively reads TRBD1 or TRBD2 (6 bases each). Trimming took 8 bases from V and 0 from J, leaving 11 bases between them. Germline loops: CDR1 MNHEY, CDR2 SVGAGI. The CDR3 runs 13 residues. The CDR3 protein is CASGGQNSYEQYF. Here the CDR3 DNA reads TGTGCCAGCGGGGGGCAAAACTCCTACGAGCAGTACTTC.

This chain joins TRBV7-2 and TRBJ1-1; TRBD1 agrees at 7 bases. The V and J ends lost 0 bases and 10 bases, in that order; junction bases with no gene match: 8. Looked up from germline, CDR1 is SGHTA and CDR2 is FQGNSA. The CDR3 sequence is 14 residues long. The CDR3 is CASSLASTGLGAFF. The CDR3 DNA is TGTGCCAGCAGCTTAGCGTCGACAGGGCTGGGAGCTTTCTTT.

The CDR3 loop reads CASREGWNTEAFF. DNA of the CDR3: TGTGCCAGCAGGGAGGGTTGGAACACTGAAGCTTTCTTT. V is TRBV6-4 and J is TRBJ1-1; the D is unclear. There are 13 residues in the CDR3. Trimming removed 6 bases at V and 1 base at J, with 9 bases between. Germline V gene data show CDR1 as MRHNA and CDR2 as SNTAGT.

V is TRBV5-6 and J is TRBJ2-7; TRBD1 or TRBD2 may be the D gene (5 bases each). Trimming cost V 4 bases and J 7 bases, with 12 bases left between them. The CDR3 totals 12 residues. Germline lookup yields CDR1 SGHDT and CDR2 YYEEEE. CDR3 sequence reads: CASSRTWGEQYF. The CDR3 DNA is TGTGCCAGCAGCCGTACTTGGGGGGAGCAGTACTTC.

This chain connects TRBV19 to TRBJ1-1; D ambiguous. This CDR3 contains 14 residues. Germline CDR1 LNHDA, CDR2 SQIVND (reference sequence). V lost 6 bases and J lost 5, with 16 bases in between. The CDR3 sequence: CASRTDRAGTEAFF. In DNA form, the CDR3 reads TGTGCCAGTAGAACCGACCGGGCGGGAACTGAAGCTTTCTTT.

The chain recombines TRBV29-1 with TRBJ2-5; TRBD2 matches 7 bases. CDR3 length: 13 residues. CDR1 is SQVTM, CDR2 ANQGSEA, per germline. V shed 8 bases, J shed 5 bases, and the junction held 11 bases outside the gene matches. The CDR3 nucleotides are TGCAGCTTTTCGAGCGGGGTCGCTGAGACCCAGTACTTC. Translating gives CSFSSGVAETQYF. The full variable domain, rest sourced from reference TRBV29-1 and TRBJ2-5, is SAVISQKPSRDICQRGTSLTIQCQVDSQVTMMFWYRQQPGQSLTLIATANQGSEATYESGFVIDKFPISRPNLTFSTLTVSNMSPEDSSIYLCSFSSGVAETQYFGPGTRLLVL.

For the CDR3, the DNA is TGTGCCAGCAGCCGTCTGGCAGGGCCTCACAATGAGCAGTTCTTC. This sequence encodes CASSRLAGPHNEQFF. This chain joins TRBV16 and TRBJ2-1, with D possibly matching TRBD1 (5 bases). This CDR3 has 15 residues. Germline-derived CDR1 and CDR2 are KGHSY and FQNENV. V was clipped by 4 bases and J by 5 bases, with 15 bases between them.

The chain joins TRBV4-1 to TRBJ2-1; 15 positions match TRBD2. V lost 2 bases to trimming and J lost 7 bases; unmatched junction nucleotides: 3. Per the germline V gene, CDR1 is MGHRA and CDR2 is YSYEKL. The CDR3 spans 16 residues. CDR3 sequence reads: CASSQPGLAGGNEQFF. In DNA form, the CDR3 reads TGCGCCAGCAGCCAACCGGGACTAGCGGGGGGTAATGAGCAGTTCTTC.

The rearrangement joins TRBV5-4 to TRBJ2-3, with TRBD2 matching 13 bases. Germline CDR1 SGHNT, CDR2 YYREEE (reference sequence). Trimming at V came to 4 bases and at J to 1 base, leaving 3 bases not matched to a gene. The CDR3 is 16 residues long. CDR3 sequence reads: CASSRTSGGGTDTQYF. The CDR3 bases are TGTGCCAGCAGCCGTACTAGCGGGGGGGGCACAGATACGCAGTATTTT.

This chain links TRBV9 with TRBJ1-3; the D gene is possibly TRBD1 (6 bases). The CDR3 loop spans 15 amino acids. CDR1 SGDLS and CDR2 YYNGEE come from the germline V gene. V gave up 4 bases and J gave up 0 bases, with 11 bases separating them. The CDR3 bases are TGTGCCAGCAGCCCCCGGACAGACTCTGGAAACACCATATATTTT. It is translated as CASSPRTDSGNTIYF.

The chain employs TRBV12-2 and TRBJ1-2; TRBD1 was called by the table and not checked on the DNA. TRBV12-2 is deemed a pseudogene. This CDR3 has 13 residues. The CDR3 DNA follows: TGTGCAAGTCGCCCCGACAGTCTTTATGGCTACACCTTC. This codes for CASRPDSLYGYTF.

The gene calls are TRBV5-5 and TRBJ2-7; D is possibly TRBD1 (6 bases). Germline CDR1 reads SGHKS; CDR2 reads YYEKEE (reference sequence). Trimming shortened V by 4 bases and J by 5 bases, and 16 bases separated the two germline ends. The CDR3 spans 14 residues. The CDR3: CASSRPTGSDEQYF. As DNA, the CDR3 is TGTGCCAGCAGCCGCCCTACAGGGTCGGACGAGCAGTACTTC.

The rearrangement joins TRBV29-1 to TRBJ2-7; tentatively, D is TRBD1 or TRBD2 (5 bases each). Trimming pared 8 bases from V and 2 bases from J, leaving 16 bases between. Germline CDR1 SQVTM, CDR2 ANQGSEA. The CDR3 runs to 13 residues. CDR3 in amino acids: CSYGTPRTYEQYF. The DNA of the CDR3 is TGCAGCTACGGGACCCCGAGGACCTACGAGCAGTACTTC.